This T cell receptor (beta chain) was identified in a study of CD8+ T cells in alopecia areata. Study-wide points: Many expanded lesional clones stayed in scalp and blood while on tofacitinib.

Remarks on this clone: Its antigen remains unknown. At the DNA level, this CDR3 is encoded by other sequences in the same sample as well.

Treatment indicated: oral pan-JAK inhibitor, 5-10 mg twice daily. V shed 4 bases, J shed 10 bases, and the junction held 6 bases outside the gene matches. CDR3 length: 14 amino acids. Germline CDR1 and CDR2: LGHNA and YSLEER. RNA extraction was followed by reverse transcription into cDNA, which acted as the sequencing template. Sequencing was performed with immunoSEQ multiplex PCR; in TCRdb, only in-frame clones are kept and a portion is missing. Altogether about 210,000 clones are present, just over 65% being singletons, with the ten largest covering over 1%. The sample in question was CD4+ T cells sorted from blood, obtained around week 44, from a patient treated with tofacitinib. The clonotype was recovered from a human donor with alopecia areata. The rearrangement joins TRBV4-3 to TRBJ1-6; 8 bases fit TRBD1. The DNA of the CDR3 is TGCGCCAGCAGCCCTGGACAGGGTAACTCACCCCTCCACTTT. Protein: CASSPGQGNSPLHF.